The 27 T cell receptor beta chains reported below all come from one sample, sequenced in a study of cytomegalovirus exposure and HLA in healthy donors. 60 Vbeta and 13 Jbeta primers were used in PCR. This table comes from immunoSEQ multiplex PCR, and its TCRdb copy is limited to in-frame clones, with some not included. The data show fewer than 200,000 clones, roughly 80% seen once. Sequencing was carried out using PBMCs. These receptors all stem from a man aged 55 to 70 in good health and CMV-seronegative.

CDR3 sequence (DNA): TGTGCCAGCAGTCCGCCCAGTGACTATGGCTACACCTTC. Its protein product is CASSPPSDYGYTF. The chain employs TRBV28 and TRBJ1-2; D uncertain. Germline values: CDR1 MDHEN, CDR2 SYDVKM. The CDR3 runs to 13 residues. V was trimmed by 5 bases and J by 3 bases, leaving 10 bases between them.

The chain recombines TRBV5-1 with TRBJ2-7, with TRBD1 identical over 10 bases. After removal of 3 bases from V and 2 bases from J, the junction contained 8 bases not matched to a gene. The CDR3 spans 16 residues. Germline CDR1 and CDR2: SGHRS and YFSETQ. Here the CDR3 reads CASSWGDRGSTYEQYF. Written as DNA, the CDR3 is TGCGCCAGCAGCTGGGGGGACAGGGGCTCCACCTACGAGCAGTACTTC.

The rearrangement uses TRBV12-5 and TRBJ2-1; D is perhaps TRBD1 (6 bases). V was cut by 6 bases and J by 6 bases, with 12 bases left in between. The V gene's germline CDR1 is LGHNT and CDR2 FRNRAP. The CDR3 is 13 amino acids. The CDR3 region has the DNA TGTGCTAGTGGCCGACAGGTGCTCAATGAGCAGTTCTTC. Residues: CASGRQVLNEQFF.

The gene calls are TRBV7-2 and TRBJ2-3, with 7 bases fitting TRBD2. This CDR3 has 15 residues. Germline lookup yields CDR1 SGHTA and CDR2 FQGNSA. Trimming cost V 1 base and J 2 bases; bases outside gene matches: 3. DNA of the CDR3: TGTGCCAGCAGCTTAGATGCGGGGGTCACAGATACGCAGTATTTT. Its protein is CASSLDAGVTDTQYF.

This clone was detected only once. The rearrangement uses TRBV2 and TRBJ2-5, with unresolved D. The CDR3 spans 11 residues. Germline V lookup: CDR1 SNHLY, CDR2 FYNNEI. The V gene lost 1 base and the J gene lost 8 bases, with 5 bases spanning the gap. The CDR3 loop reads CASSEGETQYF. The CDR3 nucleotides are TGTGCCAGCAGTGAAGGAGAAACCCAGTACTTC.

The chain has TRBV6-6 and TRBJ2-5; D not resolved. V gave up 6 bases and J gave up 1 base, with 12 bases separating them. Germline V gene sequence: CDR1 MNHNY, CDR2 SVGAGI (reference sequence). CDR3 size: 14 residues. This chain's CDR3 is CASSPLSTQETQYF. In DNA form, the CDR3 reads TGTGCCAGCAGCCCCCTTAGCACCCAAGAGACCCAGTACTTC.

V gene TRBV6-5 combines with J gene TRBJ1-1, with D maybe TRBD1 (6 bases). CDR3 length: 15 residues. CDR1 is MNHEY and CDR2 is SVGAGI in the germline V gene. Trimming took off 6 bases at V and 1 base at J, with 15 bases between the two ends. This CDR3 reads CASRLTGTSNTEAFF. DNA for the CDR3: TGTGCCAGCAGACTCACCGGGACATCGAACACTGAAGCTTTCTTT.

V is TRBV5-4 and J is TRBJ2-7; TRBD1 is a possible D gene (6 bases). The CDR3 length is 15 residues. Trimming pared 5 bases from V and 2 bases from J, leaving 17 bases between. CDR1 and CDR2 (germline): SGHNT, YYREEE (reference sequence). CDR3 bases: TGTGCCAGCAGTTATGACATGGGGGCCACCTACGAGCAGTACTTC. This translates into CASSYDMGATYEQYF.

About this clone itself: Other DNA sequences from this sample encode an identical CDR3 as well. The chain has TRBV29-1 and TRBJ2-7; the match to TRBD1 covers 10 bases. Germline V CDR1 and CDR2: SQVTM, ANQGSEA. The CDR3 consists of 14 residues. The trim removed 3 bases at V and 1 base at J, leaving 3 bases unmatched. CDR3 in DNA: TGCAGCGTTGAGGGGGACAGGGGTTCCTACGAGCAGTACTTC. Residues: CSVEGDRGSYEQYF.

V is TRBV27 and J is TRBJ2-1; 11 bases are a match to TRBD2. The J segment lost 7 bases and the V segment lost 6 bases, leaving 8 bases of the junction unmatched. The CDR3 extends over 15 amino acids. CDR1 is MNHEY, CDR2 SMNVEV, per germline (reference sequence). CDR3 sequence: CASSPDTSGGNEQFF. The CDR3 region has the DNA TGTGCCAGCAGCCCTGATACTAGCGGGGGAAATGAGCAGTTCTTC.

The chain combines TRBV6-1 with TRBJ1-3, with D unresolved. Germline V CDR1 and CDR2: MNHNS, SASEGT. V lost 8 bases and J 0 bases, leaving 5 bases between the germline ends. The CDR3 sequence is 12 residues long. CDR3 DNA: TGTGCCAGCCGGGGCTCTGGAAACACCATATATTTT. It specifies CASRGSGNTIYF.

This chain joins TRBV4-2 and TRBJ2-1; 9 bases are a match to TRBD2. The J segment lost 3 bases and the V segment lost 0 bases, leaving 6 bases of the junction unmatched. CDR1 and CDR2 from the germline V gene are LGHNA and YNFKEQ. CDR3 length equals 17 residues. DNA for the CDR3: TGTGCCAGCAGCCAAGATAGTCGGCGGGGGGGCTACAATGAGCAGTTCTTC. This gives the protein CASSQDSRRGGYNEQFF.

This clone has only one observation. CDR3 sequence: CASSYSLVGETQYF. CDR3 DNA sequence: TGTGCCAGCAGTTACTCACTAGTGGGTGAGACCCAGTACTTC. The chain couples TRBV6-6 to TRBJ2-5; a weak D match, TRBD2 (5 bases). CDR1 MNHNY and CDR2 SVGAGI come from the germline V gene (reference sequence). The CDR3 covers 14 residues. V lost 0 bases and J 5 bases, leaving 10 bases between the germline ends.

V is TRBV9 and J is TRBJ1-4, with D perhaps TRBD1 (5 bases). Germline V gene sequence: CDR1 SGDLS, CDR2 YYNGEE. This CDR3 is built from 14 residues. V lost 5 bases and J 13 bases, leaving 21 bases between the germline ends. CDR3 in amino acids: CASSGRVDRERLFF. The CDR3 nucleotides are TGTGCCAGCAGTGGCAGGGTCGACCGTGAGCGACTGTTTTTT. Complete variable domain (other parts from reference TRBV9 and TRBJ1-4): DSGVTQTPKHLITATGQRVTLRCSPRSGDLSVYWYQQSLDQGLQFLIQYYNGEERAKGNILERFSAQQFPDLHSELNLSSLELGDSALYFCASSGRVDRERLFFGSGTQLSVL.

Details on this clone: Germline is not matched at one junction end, which may reflect a read error. The CDR3 DNA is TGTGCCTGGAGTGTACCCTGGGACTATAGCAATCAGCCCCAGAATTTT. It yields the protein CAWSVPWDYSNQPQNF. The chain is built from TRBV30 and TRBJ1-5, with D perhaps TRBD1 (5 bases). Germline V CDR1 and CDR2: GTSNPN, SVGIG (reference sequence). The CDR3 is 16 residues long.

The sample holds a few counts of this clone. The rearrangement uses TRBV19 and TRBJ1-5; D is perhaps TRBD1 (6 bases). The V gene's germline CDR1 is LNHDA and CDR2 SQIVND (reference sequence). This CDR3 has 14 residues. Trimming left V 6 bases short and J 3 bases short, with 12 bases between. CDR3 amino acids: CASSWGQSNQPQHF. The CDR3 coding sequence is TGTGCCAGTAGCTGGGGACAATCCAATCAGCCCCAGCATTTT.

CDR3 DNA: TGTGCCAGCAGCTTGGCTGCCAGGGCGGTCAGAGAAGCTTTCTTT. As protein: CASSLAARAVREAFF. The chain joins TRBV7-6 to TRBJ1-1; D perhaps matches TRBD1 (5 bases). CDR3 length equals 15 residues. Per germline, CDR1 SGHVS and CDR2 FNYEAQ. V was pared by 3 bases and J by 8 bases, with 19 bases between.

The J gene is TRBJ2-3, the V gene TRBV11-3, with D perhaps TRBD1 (6 bases). Trimming stripped 1 base from V and 3 bases from J, with 8 bases between. The CDR3 spans 14 residues. Germline V gene data show CDR1 as SGHNT and CDR2 as YENEEA. CDR3: CASSLGGRTDTQYF. The CDR3 bases are TGTGCCAGCAGCTTAGGGGGGCGAACAGATACGCAGTATTTT.

V is TRBV5-1 and J is TRBJ2-1; TRBD2 aligns across 9 bases. Trimming removed 2 bases from V and 4 bases from J; junction bases left unmatched: 22. The CDR3 is made up of 21 amino acids. CDR1 and CDR2 from the germline V gene are SGHRS and YFSETQ. The CDR3 DNA follows: TGCGCCAGCAGCTTTGACCCTAGCGGGACCCGGTCGTATCGTCAATACAATGAGCAGTTCTTC. It encodes CASSFDPSGTRSYRQYNEQFF.

The rearrangement joins TRBV19 to TRBJ1-5; weak D call: TRBD1 (5 bases). V shed 7 bases and J shed 2 bases, with 15 bases lying between them. The germline V gene encodes CDR1 LNHDA and CDR2 SQIVND (reference sequence). This CDR3 has 15 residues. The CDR3 is CASNIPQGGNQPQHF. The DNA of the CDR3 is TGTGCCAGTAACATCCCGCAAGGGGGCAATCAGCCCCAGCATTTT.

The gene calls are TRBV6-5 and TRBJ1-2; TRBD1 is a possible D gene (6 bases). The ends were cut back, 6 bases at V and 8 bases at J, with 19 bases in the middle. Germline loops: CDR1 MNHEY, CDR2 SVGAGI. The CDR3 extends over 14 amino acids. This CDR3 reads CASSTTPSGDGYTF. The CDR3 DNA follows: TGTGCCAGCAGCACGACTCCTTCAGGGGACGGCTACACCTTC.

The chain is built from TRBV19 and TRBJ2-3, with D tentatively TRBD2 (5 bases). The CDR3 runs 15 residues. CDR1 is LNHDA, CDR2 SQIVND, per germline (reference sequence). V was clipped by 4 bases and J by 3 bases, with 14 bases between them. CDR3 loop: CASSRELGWTDTQYF. The CDR3 DNA reads TGTGCCAGTAGTAGGGAGCTCGGTTGGACAGATACGCAGTATTTT. Filled out from reference TRBV19 and TRBJ2-3, the complete variable domain reads DGGITQSPKYLFRKEGQNVTLSCEQNLNHDAMYWYRQDPGQGLRLIYYSQIVNDFQKGDIAEGYSVSREKKESFPLTVTSAQKNPTAFYLCASSRELGWTDTQYFGPGTRLTVL.

This clone appeared a single time. The rearrangement joins TRBV19 to TRBJ1-3, with D possibly matching TRBD1 (6 bases). The CDR3 has 16 residues. Trimming removed 4 bases from V and 0 bases from J, with 13 bases in between. Germline V gives CDR1 LNHDA, CDR2 SQIVND (reference sequence). In nucleotides, the CDR3 is TGTGCCAGTAGTACGGACAGCGTAAGCTCTGGAAACACCATATATTTT. It translates to CASSTDSVSSGNTIYF.

The V and J genes are TRBV5-6 and TRBJ2-2; 8 nucleotides line up with TRBD1. CDR3 length equals 14 residues. The germline gives CDR1 SGHDT, CDR2 YYEEEE. V was pared by 4 bases and J by 7 bases, with 6 bases of the junction left unmatched. In DNA, the CDR3 is TGTGCCAGCAGCGGGGGGACAGGTTTCGGGGAGCTGTTTTTT. The encoded protein is CASSGGTGFGELFF.

The chain combines TRBV20-1 with TRBJ2-7; D is unresolved. The CDR3 runs to 10 residues. Trimming shortened V by 4 bases and J by 3 bases, and 4 bases separated the two germline ends. Germline CDR1 is DFQATT and CDR2 is SNEGSKA (reference sequence). CDR3 sequence (DNA): TGCAGTGCTACACTCTACGAGCAGTACTTC. Translating it yields CSATLYEQYF.

V is TRBV19 and J is TRBJ2-7; D may be TRBD1 (6 bases). Trimming removed 5 bases from V and 3 bases from J, with 23 bases in between. CDR3 length: 17 residues. The germline gives CDR1 LNHDA, CDR2 SQIVND (reference sequence). The CDR3 bases are TGTGCCAGTAGTCTTGGCCTTCCCGGACAGAACAGCTACGAGCAGTACTTC. Amino acids: CASSLGLPGQNSYEQYF.

The chain links TRBV7-2 to TRBJ2-7, with a tentative D call TRBD2 (5 bases). Trimming removed 3 bases from V and 6 bases from J, with 15 bases in between. The CDR3 totals 14 residues. The germline V gene encodes CDR1 SGHTA and CDR2 FQGNSA. The CDR3 coding sequence is TGTGCCAGCAGCTTTCCGAGGGCCCCCACCGAGCAGTACTTC. Protein: CASSFPRAPTEQYF.